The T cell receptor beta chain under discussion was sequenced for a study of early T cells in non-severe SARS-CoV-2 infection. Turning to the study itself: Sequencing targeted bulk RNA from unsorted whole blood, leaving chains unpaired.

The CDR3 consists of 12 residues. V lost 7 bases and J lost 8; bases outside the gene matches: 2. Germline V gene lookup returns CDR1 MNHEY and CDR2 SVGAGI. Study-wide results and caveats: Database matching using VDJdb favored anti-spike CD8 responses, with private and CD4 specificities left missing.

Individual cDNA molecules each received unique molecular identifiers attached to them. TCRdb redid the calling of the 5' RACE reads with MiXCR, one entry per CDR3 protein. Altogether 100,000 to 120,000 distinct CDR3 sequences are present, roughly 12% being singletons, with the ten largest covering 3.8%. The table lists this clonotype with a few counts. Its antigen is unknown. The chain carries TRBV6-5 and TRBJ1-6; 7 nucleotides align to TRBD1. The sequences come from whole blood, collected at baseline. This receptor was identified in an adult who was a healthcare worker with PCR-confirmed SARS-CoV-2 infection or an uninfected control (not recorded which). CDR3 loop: CASNRGDSPLHF. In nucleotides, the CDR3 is TGTGCCAGCAACAGGGGTGATTCACCCCTCCACTTT.